The 3 T cell receptor beta chains below all came from one sample that was sequenced in a study of CD8 T cells in ankylosing spondylitis. TCRdb ran MiXCR on the 5' RACE reads and lists one entry per CDR3 protein. Of tens of thousands of distinct CDR3 sequences in the sample, 6% are singletons; the top ten hold approximately 12%. Source material: blood, either unsorted or a sorted T cell fraction (not recorded which). The source of these receptors is a male donor with ankylosing spondylitis or in good health (not recorded which).

This clonotype has ten or more counts. The chain is built from TRBV5-5 and TRBJ2-2; D uncertain. V lost 0 bases and J lost 1, with 10 bases in between. The CDR3 covers 16 residues. Per the germline V gene, CDR1 is SGHKS and CDR2 is YYEKEE (reference sequence). CDR3 sequence: CASSLVPTVNTGELFF. CDR3 coding DNA: TGTGCCAGCAGCTTGGTTCCGACGGTGAACACCGGGGAGCTGTTTTTT.

This clonotype was seen many times. The chain uses TRBV28 and TRBJ2-5; D remains ambiguous. The germline V gene encodes CDR1 MDHEN and CDR2 SYDVKM. This CDR3 has 13 amino acids. Trimming pared 6 bases from V and 5 bases from J, leaving 13 bases between. As DNA, the CDR3 is TGTGCCAGCAGCCACGCAGTAGTTGAGACCCAGTACTTC. It codes for CASSHAVVETQYF.

This clonotype was recorded many times. The chain uses TRBV5-1 and TRBJ2-1, with 10 bases identical to TRBD2. V was clipped by 6 bases and J by 7 bases; unmatched bases: 13. CDR1 and CDR2 from the germline V gene are SGHRS and YFSETQ. The CDR3 totals 16 residues. The DNA of the CDR3 is TGCGCCAGCACCATGACGGGCCTAGCGGGAGATAATGAGCAGTTCTTC. Protein product: CASTMTGLAGDNEQFF.